Listed below are T cell receptor beta chains from one sample, sequenced in a study of shared clonotypes between healthy human individuals. Generated by immunoSEQ multiplex PCR, the TCRdb table keeps only in-frame clones and is missing some. The sample holds roughly 2,000,000 clones, approximately 95% seen once. Input material: naive CD8+ T cells sorted from blood. The receptor set was obtained from a man younger than 30 in good health. Both conserved end residues are part of each CDR3. Fields, in order: V gene, clone size, D gene, J gene, CDR3 length, CDR3 protein, CDR3 DNA. D genes are given only for firm matches. Clone sizes are given selectively: once, few, many, or a class where the clone is expanded.

TRBV13	.	.	TRBJ1-2	16	CASSLGQGGANYGYTF	TGTGCCAGCAGCTTAGGCCAGGGCGGAGCTAACTATGGCTACACCTTC
TRBV9	.	.	TRBJ2-7	12	CASSDRGNEQYF	TGTGCCAGCAGCGATCGAGGGAACGAGCAGTACTTC
TRBV7-3	.	.	TRBJ2-3	13	CASSLMATDTQYF	TGTGCCAGCAGCTTAATGGCAACAGATACGCAGTATTTT
TRBV29-1	once	TRBD1	TRBJ2-3	16	CSVVKGGQGNPDTQYF	TGCAGCGTTGTGAAGGGGGGACAGGGAAACCCAGATACGCAGTATTTT
TRBV27	.	.	TRBJ2-5	16	CASSFWAGATQETQYF	TGTGCCAGCAGTTTTTGGGCAGGGGCGACACAAGAGACCCAGTACTTC
TRBV4-1	.	.	TRBJ2-7	14	CASSQGGGSYEQYF	TGCGCCAGCAGCCAAGGAGGGGGGTCCTACGAGCAGTACTTC
TRBV6-5	once	.	TRBJ1-1	13	CASSSGWNTEAFF	TGTGCCAGCAGCTCGGGGTGGAACACTGAAGCTTTCTTT
TRBV27	.	TRBD2	TRBJ2-1	15	CASRPSGRTYNEQFF	TGTGCCAGCAGACCCAGCGGGAGAACCTACAATGAGCAGTTCTTC
TRBV30	.	TRBD2	TRBJ2-3	14	CAWSWTSYTDTQYF	TGTGCCTGGAGCTGGACTAGCTACACAGATACGCAGTATTTT
TRBV12-1	.	.	TRBJ2-1	15	CASTQSSGVYNEQFF	TGTGCCAGCACCCAATCTAGCGGGGTTTACAATGAGCAGTTCTTC
TRBV19	.	TRBD2	TRBJ2-7	15	CASSPRGLDSHEQYF	TGTGCCAGTAGTCCCCGGGGACTAGATAGCCACGAGCAGTACTTC
TRBV11-2	.	TRBD1	TRBJ2-7	14	CASSPGTGPHEQYF	TGTGCCAGCAGCCCCGGGACAGGGCCCCACGAGCAGTACTTC
TRBV6-8	.	.	TRBJ2-1	11	CAANNRPGQFF	TGTGCCGCAAACAACCGACCGGGGCAGTTCTTC
TRBV30	.	.	TRBJ1-1	17	CAWSVPWMEERNTEAFF	TGTGCCTGGAGTGTACCGTGGATGGAGGAAAGGAACACTGAAGCTTTCTTT
TRBV14	.	.	TRBJ2-1	15	CASSQVEAGYNEQFF	TGTGCCAGCAGCCAAGTTGAAGCAGGATACAATGAGCAGTTCTTC
TRBV6-6	.	TRBD1	TRBJ2-7	14	CASSYEGQGSEQYF	TGTGCCAGCAGTTACGAGGGACAGGGAAGCGAGCAGTACTTC
TRBV6-1	.	.	TRBJ2-7	13	CASSDRGFYEQYF	TGTGCCAGCAGTGATCGAGGGTTCTACGAGCAGTACTTC
TRBV19	.	.	TRBJ1-5	14	CASSTGEGNQPQHF	TGTGCCAGTAGTACAGGGGAGGGCAATCAGCCCCAGCATTTT
TRBV30	.	TRBD2	TRBJ2-5	12	CAWTSGQETQYF	TGTGCCTGGACTAGCGGCCAAGAGACCCAGTACTTC
TRBV27	.	TRBD1	TRBJ1-1	14	CASSLTGVYTEAFF	TGTGCCAGCAGCCTGACAGGGGTCTACACTGAAGCTTTCTTT
TRBV27	.	TRBD1	TRBJ2-2	16	CASSITAGGGTGELFF	TGTGCCAGCAGTATTACTGCAGGGGGCGGCACCGGGGAGCTGTTTTTT
TRBV5-1	.	TRBD2	TRBJ2-1	16	CASSLDSGEGYNEQFF	TGCGCCAGCAGCTTGGATAGCGGGGAGGGATACAATGAGCAGTTCTTC
TRBV5-4	.	.	TRBJ1-4	11	CASSLGQWTAF	TGTGCCAGCAGCTTGGGCCAATGGACGGCTTTT
TRBV19	.	.	TRBJ1-6	14	CASSIGGGDSPLHF	TGTGCCAGTAGTATTGGAGGGGGGGATTCACCCCTCCACTTT
TRBV28	.	TRBD1	TRBJ2-7	15	CASSPTGTGAYEQYF	TGTGCCAGCAGTCCCACCGGGACAGGGGCCTACGAGCAGTACTTC
TRBV2	once	.	TRBJ2-5	13	CASSEGGKETQYF	TGTGCCAGCAGTGAAGGCGGGAAAGAGACCCAGTACTTC
TRBV7-8	.	TRBD2	TRBJ2-7	15	CASTPGLAVTYEQYF	TGTGCCAGCACCCCGGGACTAGCGGTTACCTACGAGCAGTACTTC
TRBV4-1	.	.	TRBJ2-1	14	CASSQDGQHNEQFF	TGCGCCAGCAGCCAAGATGGGCAGCACAATGAGCAGTTCTTC
TRBV25-1	once	.	TRBJ1-1	12	CASGHSYTEAFF	TGTGCCAGCGGGCACAGCTACACTGAAGCTTTCTTT
TRBV6-1	.	.	TRBJ2-1	15	CASSGLRSSYNEQFF	TGTGCCAGCAGCGGACTTCGGAGCTCCTACAATGAGCAGTTCTTC
TRBV9	.	TRBD2	TRBJ2-1	16	CASSVEGTSVSNEQFF	TGTGCCAGCAGCGTAGAAGGGACTAGTGTGTCCAATGAGCAGTTCTTC
TRBV9	.	.	TRBJ2-7	14	CASSVGGGTYEQYF	TGTGCCAGCAGCGTAGGCGGCGGAACCTACGAGCAGTACTTC
TRBV7-9	.	.	TRBJ2-7	14	CASTQWDLPYEQYF	TGTGCCAGCACCCAATGGGACCTGCCCTACGAGCAGTACTTC
TRBV1	.	.	TRBJ2-3	12	CTSGTGLDTQYF	TGCACCAGCGGGACAGGGTTGGATACGCAGTATTTT
TRBV4-1	.	TRBD2	TRBJ2-2	15	CASSQLSGGTGELFF	TGCGCCAGCAGCCAACTTAGCGGGGGCACCGGGGAGCTGTTTTTT
TRBV4-3	.	.	TRBJ1-4	17	CASSQENRGSVNEKLFF	TGCGCCAGCAGCCAAGAGAATAGGGGGTCGGTTAATGAAAAACTGTTTTTT
TRBV5-1	.	.	TRBJ2-7	15	CASSLGRDISYEQYF	TGCGCCAGCAGCTTGGGAAGGGACATATCCTACGAGCAGTACTTC
TRBV5-1	.	TRBD1	TRBJ1-1	17	CASSLGQGSYLNTEAFF	TGCGCCAGCAGCTTGGGACAGGGGAGTTATTTGAACACTGAAGCTTTCTTT
TRBV10-3	.	.	TRBJ2-7	15	CAISESGGGIYEQYF	TGTGCCATCAGTGAGTCAGGTGGCGGTATCTACGAGCAGTACTTC
TRBV18	once	TRBD2	TRBJ2-1	15	CASSPPGGDYNEQFF	TGTGCCAGCTCACCACCGGGAGGGGACTACAATGAGCAGTTCTTC
TRBV2	.	TRBD1	TRBJ2-1	15	CASSPTGGDYNEQFF	TGTGCCAGCAGCCCTACAGGGGGTGACTACAATGAGCAGTTCTTC
TRBV9	.	.	TRBJ2-5	15	CASSPLARGGETQYF	TGTGCCAGCAGCCCCCTGGCCCGGGGTGGAGAGACCCAGTACTTC
TRBV7-2	.	.	TRBJ2-2	18	CASSLEWDPLLNTGELFF	TGTGCCAGCAGCTTAGAGTGGGACCCACTATTGAACACCGGGGAGCTGTTTTTT
TRBV28	.	.	TRBJ2-7	13	CASSETDSYEQYF	TGTGCCAGCAGTGAGACGGACTCCTACGAGCAGTACTTC
TRBV5-6	.	TRBD2	TRBJ2-7	18	CASSSTYGLAGGPYEQYF	TGTGCCAGCAGCTCCACTTATGGACTAGCGGGGGGGCCATACGAGCAGTACTTC
TRBV4-3	.	.	TRBJ2-7	15	CASSEHGPFYYEQYF	TGCGCCAGCAGCGAGCACGGACCTTTTTACTACGAGCAGTACTTC
TRBV5-1	.	TRBD2	TRBJ2-1	16	CASSSSGTSTYNEQFF	TGCGCCAGCAGCTCTTCCGGGACTAGCACTTACAATGAGCAGTTCTTC
TRBV29-1	.	.	TRBJ2-1	13	CSDVEAVYNEQFF	TGCAGCGACGTAGAAGCGGTTTACAATGAGCAGTTCTTC
TRBV6-4	.	TRBD1	TRBJ1-6	15	CASSDEGQRNSPLHF	TGTGCCAGCAGTGATGAGGGACAGAGGAATTCACCCCTCCACTTT
TRBV7-9	.	.	TRBJ2-5	12	CASSLETAAQYF	TGTGCCAGCAGCTTAGAAACCGCCGCCCAGTACTTC
TRBV6-6	.	TRBD1	TRBJ2-3	16	CASSYSARGYTDTQYF	TGTGCCAGCAGTTACTCGGCCAGGGGGTACACAGATACGCAGTATTTT
TRBV7-9	few	.	TRBJ2-2	11	CASSLWGELFF	TGTGCCAGCAGCTTATGGGGGGAGCTGTTTTTT